Listed below are T cell receptor beta chains from one sample, sequenced in a study of CD8+ T cells in alopecia areata. Repertoires were generated with immunoSEQ multiplex PCR, while TCRdb's copy carries only in-frame clones and drops some. The table shows over 150,000 clones, with around 63% occurring only once. Material: CD4+ T cells sorted from blood, obtained at week 0. The receptors were sampled from a human donor with alopecia areata. CDR3s include the opening cysteine and the closing phenylalanine or tryptophan.

v_call	cdr3_aa
TRBV29-1	CSANLDRDHEQYF
TRBV9	CASSAGANVLTF
TRBV4-3	CASSQDPLELYSGQGDGYTF
TRBV14	CASSPGNQETQYF
TRBV29-1	CSVGSREEKLFF
TRBV12-5	CATRRDGGYNEQFF
TRBV6-4	CASSDRGGYGYTF
TRBV2	CASSESARGELFF
TRBV28	CASSPGPGSEAFF
TRBV7-2	CASSFATDNEQFF
TRBV11-2	CASSLGRGVYNEQFF
TRBV4-1	CASSLTPGSTNEKLFF
TRBV27	CASSLRALAGVGNEQFF
TRBV29-1	CSVDPSGTQYF
TRBV19	CASSIDLNTGELFF
TRBV7-9	CASSLRTGNTGELFF
TRBV27	CATYEGIYGYTF
TRBV7-3	CASSLTGEETQYF
TRBV10-3	CASRRTESTEAFF
TRBV29-1	CSVEGVAVEQFF